Listed below are T cell receptor beta chains from one sample, sequenced in a study of shared clonotypes between healthy human individuals. Profiling relied on immunoSEQ multiplex PCR, and the TCRdb table lists in-frame clones only, not all of them. The table has about 680,000 clones, under 95% seen once. Sequencing used naive CD8+ T cells sorted from blood. The receptors were sampled from a man aged 25-45 years in good health. Each CDR3 is given with its conserved first and last residue. The order of the fields is V gene, clone size, J gene, D gene, CDR3 DNA, CDR3 protein. D genes are given only for firm matches. Clone size appears in some rows only: once, few, many, or a class for an expanded clone.

v_gene: TRBV2
abundance: NA
j_gene: TRBJ2-7
d_gene: NA
CDR3nt: TGTGCCAGCATAGGAAACTCCTACGAGCAGTACTTC
CDR3aa: CASIGNSYEQYF

v_gene: TRBV28
abundance: few
j_gene: TRBJ2-7
d_gene: NA
CDR3nt: TGTGCCAGCAGTCCCATGGACAGCTCCTACGAGCAGTACTTC
CDR3aa: CASSPMDSSYEQYF

v_gene: TRBV2
abundance: NA
j_gene: TRBJ1-1
d_gene: NA
CDR3nt: TGTGCCAGCAGTCAGACAGGACGCAACACTGAAGCTTTCTTT
CDR3aa: CASSQTGRNTEAFF

v_gene: TRBV11-2
abundance: NA
j_gene: TRBJ2-5
d_gene: NA
CDR3nt: TGTGCCAGCAGCTCCACCGGCAGCGGCCAAGAGACCCAGTACTTC
CDR3aa: CASSSTGSGQETQYF

v_gene: TRBV9
abundance: NA
j_gene: TRBJ2-5
d_gene: NA
CDR3nt: TGTGCCAGCAGCGTAGAGGGGGGGTCCAAAGAGACCCAGTACTTC
CDR3aa: CASSVEGGSKETQYF

v_gene: TRBV19
abundance: once
j_gene: TRBJ2-5
d_gene: NA
CDR3nt: TGTGCCAGTAGTTGGTCCTCAAACCGCCAAGAGACCCAGTACTTC
CDR3aa: CASSWSSNRQETQYF

v_gene: TRBV5-1
abundance: once
j_gene: TRBJ2-7
d_gene: TRBD2
CDR3nt: TGCGCCAGCAGCCTGGTGGCTAGCGGACCCTACGAGCAGTACTTC
CDR3aa: CASSLVASGPYEQYF

v_gene: TRBV14
abundance: once
j_gene: TRBJ2-7
d_gene: TRBD1
CDR3nt: TGTGCCAGCAGCCAATCGACAGGGGTTTTACACGAGCAGTACTTC
CDR3aa: CASSQSTGVLHEQYF

v_gene: TRBV7-9
abundance: NA
j_gene: TRBJ2-5
d_gene: NA
CDR3nt: TGTGCCAGCAGCTTAAGGGGTTATCTGGAGACCCAGTACTTC
CDR3aa: CASSLRGYLETQYF

v_gene: TRBV28
abundance: NA
j_gene: TRBJ2-7
d_gene: NA
CDR3nt: TGTGCCAGCAGTTTTAAGGTCGAGCAGTACTTC
CDR3aa: CASSFKVEQYF

v_gene: TRBV13
abundance: NA
j_gene: TRBJ2-1
d_gene: TRBD2
CDR3nt: TGTGCCAGCAGCTTAGGTGGGGAGGGCTGGGGTGAGCAGTTCTTC
CDR3aa: CASSLGGEGWGEQFF

v_gene: TRBV28
abundance: NA
j_gene: TRBJ2-1
d_gene: NA
CDR3nt: TGTGCCAGCACCCGTGACTGGGCAGGCGCTTACAATGAGCAGTTCTTC
CDR3aa: CASTRDWAGAYNEQFF

v_gene: TRBV19
abundance: once
j_gene: TRBJ1-2
d_gene: NA
CDR3nt: TGTGCCTCCCAATCCGGGATGCACCCGAATGGCTACACCTTC
CDR3aa: CASQSGMHPNGYTF

v_gene: TRBV13
abundance: NA
j_gene: TRBJ2-3
d_gene: TRBD1
CDR3nt: TGTGCCAGCAGCTCCCGACAGGGTGGGGATACGCAGTATTTT
CDR3aa: CASSSRQGGDTQYF

v_gene: TRBV19
abundance: NA
j_gene: TRBJ1-2
d_gene: NA
CDR3nt: TGTGCCAGTAGTATCACTTCAGGTACCTATGGCTACACCTTC
CDR3aa: CASSITSGTYGYTF

v_gene: TRBV7-9
abundance: NA
j_gene: TRBJ2-1
d_gene: NA
CDR3nt: TGTGCCAGCAGCTCATCCAGGGTACCCTACAATGAGCAGTTCTTC
CDR3aa: CASSSSRVPYNEQFF

v_gene: TRBV4-3
abundance: NA
j_gene: TRBJ1-4
d_gene: NA
CDR3nt: TGCGCCAGCAGCCAGAGGGGAAAACTGTTTTTT
CDR3aa: CASSQRGKLFF

v_gene: TRBV6-6
abundance: NA
j_gene: TRBJ1-5
d_gene: NA
CDR3nt: TGTGCCAGCAGTTACGGGGCTTCTTCTAATCAGCCCCAGCATTTT
CDR3aa: CASSYGASSNQPQHF

v_gene: TRBV10-3
abundance: NA
j_gene: TRBJ2-5
d_gene: NA
CDR3nt: TGTGCCATCAGTGGTGGGATGGGAGCGGCAGTAGAGACCCAGTACTTC
CDR3aa: CAISGGMGAAVETQYF

v_gene: TRBV7-8
abundance: NA
j_gene: TRBJ2-1
d_gene: TRBD2
CDR3nt: TGTGCCAGCAGCCGTAGGGTGACTAGCGAGACAAACAATGAGCAGTTCTTC
CDR3aa: CASSRRVTSETNNEQFF

v_gene: TRBV27
abundance: once
j_gene: TRBJ2-7
d_gene: NA
CDR3nt: TGTGCCATCGGGACAACCTCCTACGAGCAGTACTTC
CDR3aa: CAIGTTSYEQYF

v_gene: TRBV27
abundance: NA
j_gene: TRBJ1-1
d_gene: NA
CDR3nt: TGTGCCAGCAAGAGAAACAGGGACACTGAAGCTTTCTTT
CDR3aa: CASKRNRDTEAFF

v_gene: TRBV27
abundance: NA
j_gene: TRBJ2-7
d_gene: TRBD1
CDR3nt: TGTGCCAGCAATCCAGTAGGACAGGGTTACTACGAGCAGTACTTC
CDR3aa: CASNPVGQGYYEQYF

v_gene: TRBV29-1
abundance: NA
j_gene: TRBJ2-1
d_gene: NA
CDR3nt: TGCAGCGTTGAGGTTCGCCTCGGGGAGCAGTTCTTC
CDR3aa: CSVEVRLGEQFF

v_gene: TRBV2
abundance: NA
j_gene: TRBJ2-1
d_gene: NA
CDR3nt: TGTGCCAGCGGTGTGATAGAAGATGACTACAATGAGCAGTTCTTC
CDR3aa: CASGVIEDDYNEQFF

v_gene: TRBV27
abundance: NA
j_gene: TRBJ2-7
d_gene: TRBD2
CDR3nt: TGTGCCAGCAGTTTCTCTAGCGGGGGCTACGAGCAGTACTTC
CDR3aa: CASSFSSGGYEQYF

v_gene: TRBV27
abundance: once
j_gene: TRBJ1-1
d_gene: NA
CDR3nt: TGTGCCAGCAGAAAAACGGGGTTGAACACTGAAGCTTTCTTT
CDR3aa: CASRKTGLNTEAFF

v_gene: TRBV30
abundance: NA
j_gene: TRBJ2-2
d_gene: NA
CDR3nt: TGTGCCTGGAGTACGGGACTCGGCACCGGGGAGCTGTTTTTT
CDR3aa: CAWSTGLGTGELFF

v_gene: TRBV29-1
abundance: NA
j_gene: TRBJ2-7
d_gene: TRBD2
CDR3nt: TGCAGCGTTTCCAGCGGGACCTCTTACGAGCAGTACTTC
CDR3aa: CSVSSGTSYEQYF

v_gene: TRBV27
abundance: NA
j_gene: TRBJ2-3
d_gene: TRBD2
CDR3nt: TGTGCCAGCAGTTTAATGGCTAGCGGGATCACAGATACGCAGTATTTT
CDR3aa: CASSLMASGITDTQYF

v_gene: TRBV28
abundance: NA
j_gene: TRBJ2-2
d_gene: NA
CDR3nt: TGTGCCAGCAGCCCGCTAAAACACGCCTTGGCCGGGGAGCTGTTTTTT
CDR3aa: CASSPLKHALAGELFF

v_gene: TRBV7-9
abundance: few
j_gene: TRBJ2-7
d_gene: TRBD2
CDR3nt: TGTGCCAGCACCCTAACCGCGGGAGCCTACGAGCAGTACTTC
CDR3aa: CASTLTAGAYEQYF

v_gene: TRBV27
abundance: NA
j_gene: TRBJ1-5
d_gene: NA
CDR3nt: TGTGCCAGCAGTAGGGGCAATCAGCCCCAGCATTTT
CDR3aa: CASSRGNQPQHF

v_gene: TRBV10-2
abundance: NA
j_gene: TRBJ2-7
d_gene: NA
CDR3nt: TGCGCCAGCAGTGACGTCTACGAGCAGTACTTC
CDR3aa: CASSDVYEQYF

v_gene: TRBV28
abundance: NA
j_gene: TRBJ2-2
d_gene: NA
CDR3nt: TGTGCCAGCAGTTTATCTAGGGTAATAGTTAAGCCCGGGGAGCTGTTTTTT
CDR3aa: CASSLSRVIVKPGELFF

v_gene: TRBV6-1
abundance: NA
j_gene: TRBJ2-7
d_gene: NA
CDR3nt: TGTGCCAGCAATCCCAGTAGGGCGACCTACGAGCAGTACTTC
CDR3aa: CASNPSRATYEQYF

v_gene: TRBV28
abundance: NA
j_gene: TRBJ1-1
d_gene: NA
CDR3nt: TGTGCCAGCAGGAAAGGCAATCCCCCTGAAGCTTTCTTT
CDR3aa: CASRKGNPPEAFF

v_gene: TRBV7-6
abundance: NA
j_gene: TRBJ2-1
d_gene: TRBD2
CDR3nt: TGTGCCAGCAGCCCCTTAGCGGGAGCGGGGGAGCAGTTCTTC
CDR3aa: CASSPLAGAGEQFF

v_gene: TRBV7-9
abundance: NA
j_gene: TRBJ1-3
d_gene: TRBD1
CDR3nt: TGTGCCAGCAGCCCAAGACTGGACAGGGTTCATGTTGGAAACACCATATATTTT
CDR3aa: CASSPRLDRVHVGNTIYF

v_gene: TRBV19
abundance: NA
j_gene: TRBJ1-2
d_gene: NA
CDR3nt: TGTGCCAGTAGCCGGACAGAGAACTATGGCTACACCTTC
CDR3aa: CASSRTENYGYTF

v_gene: TRBV28
abundance: NA
j_gene: TRBJ2-7
d_gene: NA
CDR3nt: TGTGCCAGCAGTACAAGGGGGGCAGTACTTAACTACGAGCAGTACTTC
CDR3aa: CASSTRGAVLNYEQYF

v_gene: TRBV7-8
abundance: NA
j_gene: TRBJ2-7
d_gene: TRBD1
CDR3nt: TGTGCCAGCAGCTTAGCGGGGACAGGGGACTACGAGCAGTACTTC
CDR3aa: CASSLAGTGDYEQYF

v_gene: TRBV6-6
abundance: NA
j_gene: TRBJ1-1
d_gene: NA
CDR3nt: TGTGCCAGCAGTTACTCGAACCTGGCTGAAGCTTTCTTT
CDR3aa: CASSYSNLAEAFF

v_gene: TRBV14
abundance: once
j_gene: TRBJ2-1
d_gene: TRBD2
CDR3nt: TGTGCCAGCAGCCAGAGGTCTACTAGCGGGAACTACAATGAGCAGTTCTTC
CDR3aa: CASSQRSTSGNYNEQFF

v_gene: TRBV28
abundance: NA
j_gene: TRBJ2-5
d_gene: NA
CDR3nt: TGTGCCAGCAGTATCGGGGACCTCCGGGGCGGTGAGACCCAGTACTTC
CDR3aa: CASSIGDLRGGETQYF

v_gene: TRBV11-2
abundance: NA
j_gene: TRBJ2-7
d_gene: NA
CDR3nt: TGTGCCAGCAGCTCTCGGAGCTCCTACGAGCAGTACTTC
CDR3aa: CASSSRSSYEQYF

v_gene: TRBV27
abundance: NA
j_gene: TRBJ2-1
d_gene: TRBD2
CDR3nt: TGTGCCAGCAGTAAGGGGACTAGCGGGAGGGGATTTGTCTACAATGAGCAGTTCTTC
CDR3aa: CASSKGTSGRGFVYNEQFF

v_gene: TRBV10-3
abundance: once
j_gene: TRBJ2-6
d_gene: TRBD1
CDR3nt: TGTGCCATCAGCCAGGACAGGGGAAGCTCTGGGGCCAACGTCCTGACTTTC
CDR3aa: CAISQDRGSSGANVLTF

v_gene: TRBV19
abundance: NA
j_gene: TRBJ2-1
d_gene: TRBD1
CDR3nt: TGTGCCAGTACCGGGACAGGATTCAATGAGCAGTTCTTC
CDR3aa: CASTGTGFNEQFF

v_gene: TRBV28
abundance: NA
j_gene: TRBJ2-7
d_gene: TRBD1
CDR3nt: TGTGCCAGCAGTTTAAGAGGGCTGGGACAGGGGGGCGAGCAGTACTTC
CDR3aa: CASSLRGLGQGGEQYF

v_gene: TRBV7-9
abundance: NA
j_gene: TRBJ2-1
d_gene: NA
CDR3nt: TGTGCCAGCAGCTTAGAAATGGGGCCTTCGAGGGGGCAGTTCTTC
CDR3aa: CASSLEMGPSRGQFF

v_gene: TRBV4-1
abundance: NA
j_gene: TRBJ1-1
d_gene: TRBD1
CDR3nt: TGCGCCAGCAGCCTAAGGGACAGTCTGAACACTGAAGCTTTCTTT
CDR3aa: CASSLRDSLNTEAFF

v_gene: TRBV5-8
abundance: NA
j_gene: TRBJ2-3
d_gene: NA
CDR3nt: TGTGCCAGCAGCTTTGGCTCCACAGATACGCAGTATTTT
CDR3aa: CASSFGSTDTQYF

v_gene: TRBV15
abundance: NA
j_gene: TRBJ2-3
d_gene: TRBD2
CDR3nt: TGTGCCACCAGCAGCGAAATAGCGGGAGGTCCACAAGATACGCAGTATTTT
CDR3aa: CATSSEIAGGPQDTQYF